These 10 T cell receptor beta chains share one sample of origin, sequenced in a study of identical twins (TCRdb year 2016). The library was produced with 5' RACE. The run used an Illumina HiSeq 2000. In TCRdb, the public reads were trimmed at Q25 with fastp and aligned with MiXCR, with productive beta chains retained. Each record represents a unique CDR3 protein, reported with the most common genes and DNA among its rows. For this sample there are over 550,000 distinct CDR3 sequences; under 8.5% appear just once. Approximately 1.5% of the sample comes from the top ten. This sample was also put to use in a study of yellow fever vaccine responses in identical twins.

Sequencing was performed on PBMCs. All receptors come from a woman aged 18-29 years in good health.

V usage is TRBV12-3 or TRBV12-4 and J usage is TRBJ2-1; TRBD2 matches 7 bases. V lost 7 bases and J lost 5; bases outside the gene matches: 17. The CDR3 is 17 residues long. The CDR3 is CASKPRGGASENNEQFF. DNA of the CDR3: TGTGCCAGCAAACCCCGGGGAGGGGCTAGCGAAAACAATGAGCAGTTCTTC.

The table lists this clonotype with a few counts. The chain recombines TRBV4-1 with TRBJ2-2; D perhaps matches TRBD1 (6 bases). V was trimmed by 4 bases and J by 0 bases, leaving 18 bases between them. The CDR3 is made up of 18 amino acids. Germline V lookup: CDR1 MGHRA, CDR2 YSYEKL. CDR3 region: CASSLKPDRSANTGELFF. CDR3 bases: TGCGCCAGCAGCCTCAAGCCCGACAGGTCCGCGAACACCGGGGAGCTGTTTTTT.

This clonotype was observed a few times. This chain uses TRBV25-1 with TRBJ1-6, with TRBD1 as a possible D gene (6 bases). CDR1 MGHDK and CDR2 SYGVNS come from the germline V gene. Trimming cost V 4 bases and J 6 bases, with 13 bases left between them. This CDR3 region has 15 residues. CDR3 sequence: CASSAPGTINSPLHF. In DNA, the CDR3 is TGTGCCAGCAGTGCCCCCGGGACAATTAATTCACCCCTCCACTTT.

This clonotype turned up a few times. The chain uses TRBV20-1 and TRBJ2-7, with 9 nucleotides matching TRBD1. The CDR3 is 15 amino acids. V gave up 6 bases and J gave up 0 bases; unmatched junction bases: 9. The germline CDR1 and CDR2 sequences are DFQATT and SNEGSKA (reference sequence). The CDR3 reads CSASTPGQGSYEQYF. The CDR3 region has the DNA TGCAGTGCAAGCACACCGGGACAGGGCTCCTACGAGCAGTACTTC.

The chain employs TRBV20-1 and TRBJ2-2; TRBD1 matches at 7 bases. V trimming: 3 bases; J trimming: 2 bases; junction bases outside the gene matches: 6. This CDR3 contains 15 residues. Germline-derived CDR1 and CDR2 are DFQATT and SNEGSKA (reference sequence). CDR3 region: CSARDGQANTGELFF. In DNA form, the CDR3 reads TGCAGTGCTAGGGACGGACAGGCAAACACCGGGGAGCTGTTTTTT.

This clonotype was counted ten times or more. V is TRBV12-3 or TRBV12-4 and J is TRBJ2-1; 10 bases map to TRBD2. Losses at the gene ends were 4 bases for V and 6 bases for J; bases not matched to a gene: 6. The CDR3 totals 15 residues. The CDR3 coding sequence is TGTGCCAGCAGTTCCCCTAGCGGGAGCCCCAATGAGCAGTTCTTC. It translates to CASSSPSGSPNEQFF.

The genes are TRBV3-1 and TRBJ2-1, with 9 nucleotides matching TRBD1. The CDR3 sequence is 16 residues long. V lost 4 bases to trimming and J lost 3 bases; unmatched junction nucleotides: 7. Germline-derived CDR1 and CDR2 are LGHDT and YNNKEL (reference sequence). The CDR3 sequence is CASSLAGDRVYNEQFF. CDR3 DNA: TGTGCCAGCAGCCTAGCCGGGGACAGGGTCTACAATGAGCAGTTCTTC.

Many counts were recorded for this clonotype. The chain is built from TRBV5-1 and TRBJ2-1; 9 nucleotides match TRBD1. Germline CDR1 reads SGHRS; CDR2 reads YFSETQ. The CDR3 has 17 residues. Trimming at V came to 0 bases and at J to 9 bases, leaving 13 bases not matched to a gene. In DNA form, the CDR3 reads TGCGCCAGCAGCTTGGAGAAGGGGGGACAGGGCCTCGTTGAGCAGTTCTTC. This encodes CASSLEKGGQGLVEQFF.

CDR3 in amino acids: CASSPSWGYQPQHF. The DNA of the CDR3 is TGTGCCAGCAGTCCGAGCTGGGGTTATCAGCCCCAGCATTTT. The rearrangement links TRBV28 to TRBJ1-5; D is unclear. There are 14 residues in the CDR3. V lost 5 bases and J lost 5, with 13 bases in between. Germline CDR1 is MDHEN and CDR2 is SYDVKM.

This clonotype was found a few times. The DNA for the CDR3 is TGTGCCAGCAGTTTATTTTTATCGGGACAGAATCAGCCCCAGCATTTT. Translation: CASSLFLSGQNQPQHF. The V call is TRBV28, the J call TRBJ1-5; 7 nucleotides line up with TRBD1. CDR1 and CDR2 from the germline V gene are MDHEN and SYDVKM. The CDR3 covers 16 residues. V was pared by 1 base and J by 4 bases, with 7 bases of the junction left unmatched.